Detailed here is one T cell receptor beta chain. What it binds is unknown. This record comes from a study of monozygotic twins with inflammatory bowel disease. The CDR3 sequence is 16 residues long. Germline CDR1 LGHDT, CDR2 YNNKEL (reference sequence). Nested amplification of TCRalpha and TCRbeta cDNA involved two PCRs of roughly 17 and 9 cycles. TCRdb reanalyzed the 5' RACE reads, giving one entry per CDR3 protein sequence and no DNA. This sample's clone table lists around 450,000 distinct CDR3 sequences. T cells were not sorted, and total RNA was isolated straight from whole blood. Study outcomes and limitations: With inverse Simpson as the measure, TCRbeta diversity was lower in IBD patients than in healthy co-twins. Possibly reflecting limited power, no difference in repertoire similarity was found between concordant and discordant twins.

The source material was blood. The chain combines TRBV3-1 with TRBJ1-1. This TCR was recovered from a human donor with ulcerative colitis or Crohn's disease, or a healthy co-twin of an affected twin (not recorded which). The CDR3 spells CASSQPGLGLNTEAFF.